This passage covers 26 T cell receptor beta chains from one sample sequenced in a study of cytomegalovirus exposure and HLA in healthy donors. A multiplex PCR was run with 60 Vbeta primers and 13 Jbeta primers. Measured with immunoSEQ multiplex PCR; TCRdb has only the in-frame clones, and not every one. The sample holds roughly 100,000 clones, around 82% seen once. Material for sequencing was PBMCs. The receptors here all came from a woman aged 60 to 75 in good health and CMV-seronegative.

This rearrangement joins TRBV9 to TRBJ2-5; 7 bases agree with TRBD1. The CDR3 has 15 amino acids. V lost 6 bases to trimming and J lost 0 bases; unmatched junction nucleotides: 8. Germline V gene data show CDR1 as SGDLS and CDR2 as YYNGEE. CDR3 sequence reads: CASTTGTAYQETQYF. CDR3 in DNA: TGTGCCAGCACTACCGGGACAGCATACCAAGAGACCCAGTACTTC.

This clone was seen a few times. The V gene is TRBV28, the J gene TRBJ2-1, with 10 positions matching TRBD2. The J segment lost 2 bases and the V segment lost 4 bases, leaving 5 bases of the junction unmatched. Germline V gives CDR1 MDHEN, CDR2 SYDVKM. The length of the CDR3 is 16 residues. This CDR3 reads CASSSGAGGPYNEQFF. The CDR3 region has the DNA TGTGCCAGCAGTTCCGGAGCGGGAGGGCCCTACAATGAGCAGTTCTTC.

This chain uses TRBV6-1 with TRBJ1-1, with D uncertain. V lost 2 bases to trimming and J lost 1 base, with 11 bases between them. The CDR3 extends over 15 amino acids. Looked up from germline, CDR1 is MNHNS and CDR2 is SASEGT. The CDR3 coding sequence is TGTGCCAGCAGTGAACCGGGGATAGGGAACACTGAAGCTTTCTTT. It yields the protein CASSEPGIGNTEAFF.

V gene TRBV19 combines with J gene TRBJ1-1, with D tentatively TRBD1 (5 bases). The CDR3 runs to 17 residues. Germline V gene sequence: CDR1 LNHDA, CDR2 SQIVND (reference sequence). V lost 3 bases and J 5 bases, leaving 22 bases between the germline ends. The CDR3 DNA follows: TGTGCCAGTAGTATTGCGATACCCCTTGAAAGGGGAACTGAAGCTTTCTTT. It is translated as CASSIAIPLERGTEAFF. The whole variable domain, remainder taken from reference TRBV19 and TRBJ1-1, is DGGITQSPKYLFRKEGQNVTLSCEQNLNHDAMYWYRQDPGQGLRLIYYSQIVNDFQKGDIAEGYSVSREKKESFPLTVTSAQKNPTAFYLCASSIAIPLERGTEAFFGQGTRLTVV.

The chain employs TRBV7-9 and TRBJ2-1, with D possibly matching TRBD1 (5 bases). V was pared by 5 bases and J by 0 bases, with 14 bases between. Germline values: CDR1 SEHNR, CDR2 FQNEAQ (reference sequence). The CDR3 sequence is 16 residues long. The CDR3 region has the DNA TGTGCCAGCAGCCCTAATACAGGAATCTCCTACAATGAGCAGTTCTTC. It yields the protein CASSPNTGISYNEQFF.

This CDR3 is CASSLAGASGEADTQYF. The CDR3 region has the DNA TGTGCCAGCAGCTTGGCAGGGGCTAGCGGCGAGGCAGATACGCAGTATTTT. V is TRBV5-4 and J is TRBJ2-3; possible D gene TRBD2, 7 bases. V was pared by 0 bases and J by 4 bases, with 18 bases between. The germline V gene encodes CDR1 SGHNT and CDR2 YYREEE (reference sequence). This CDR3 has 17 amino acids.

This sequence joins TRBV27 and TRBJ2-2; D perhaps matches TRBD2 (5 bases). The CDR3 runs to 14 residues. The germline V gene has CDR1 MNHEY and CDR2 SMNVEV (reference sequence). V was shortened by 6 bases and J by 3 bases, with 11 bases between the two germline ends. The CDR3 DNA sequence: TGTGCCAGCAGGGACCACGGGGACACCGGGGAGCTGTTTTTT. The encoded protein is CASRDHGDTGELFF.

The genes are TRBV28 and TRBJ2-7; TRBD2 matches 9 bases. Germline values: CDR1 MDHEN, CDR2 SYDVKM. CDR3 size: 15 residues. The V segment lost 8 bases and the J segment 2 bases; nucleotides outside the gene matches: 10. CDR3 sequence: CASGRGAGGPYEQYF. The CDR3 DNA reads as TGTGCCAGCGGAAGGGGCGCGGGAGGGCCCTACGAGCAGTACTTC.

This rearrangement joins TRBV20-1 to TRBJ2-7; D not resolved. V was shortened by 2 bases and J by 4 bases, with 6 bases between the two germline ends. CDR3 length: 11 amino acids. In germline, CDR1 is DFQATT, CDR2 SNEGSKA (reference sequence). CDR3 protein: CSARPAYEQYF. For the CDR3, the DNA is TGCAGTGCTAGACCCGCGTACGAGCAGTACTTC.

CDR3 sequence reads: CASTKPPDTEAFF. Here the CDR3 DNA reads TGTGCCAGCACCAAGCCCCCGGACACTGAAGCTTTCTTT. This chain connects TRBV6-6 to TRBJ1-1; no clear D gene. Deletions cut 7 bases from V and 3 bases from J, with 12 bases between. CDR1 and CDR2 from the germline V gene are MNHNY and SVGAGI (reference sequence). This CDR3 spans 13 amino acids.

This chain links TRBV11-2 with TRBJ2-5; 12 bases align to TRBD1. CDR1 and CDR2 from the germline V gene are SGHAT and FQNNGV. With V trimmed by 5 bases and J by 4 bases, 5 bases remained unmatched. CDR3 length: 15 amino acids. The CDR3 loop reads CASSPPGQGAETQYF. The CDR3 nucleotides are TGTGCCAGCAGCCCTCCGGGACAGGGGGCAGAGACCCAGTACTTC.

CDR3: CASSSTGLRAYEQYF. CDR3 nucleotide sequence: TGTGCCAGCAGCTCAACCGGACTACGGGCCTACGAGCAGTACTTC. The gene calls are TRBV7-9 and TRBJ2-7, with D possibly TRBD2 on 6 matching bases. Germline CDR1 reads SEHNR; CDR2 reads FQNEAQ (reference sequence). The V gene lost 4 bases and the J gene lost 2 bases, with 15 bases spanning the gap. The CDR3 has 15 residues.

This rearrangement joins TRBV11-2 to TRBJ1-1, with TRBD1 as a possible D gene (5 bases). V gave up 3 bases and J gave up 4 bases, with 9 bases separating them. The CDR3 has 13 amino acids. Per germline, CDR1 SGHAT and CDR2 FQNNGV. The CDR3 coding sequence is TGTGCCAGCAGCTTCAATCAGGGCACTGAAGCTTTCTTT. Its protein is CASSFNQGTEAFF. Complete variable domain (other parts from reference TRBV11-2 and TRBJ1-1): EAGVAQSPRYKIIEKRQSVAFWCNPISGHATLYWYQQILGQGPKLLIQFQNNGVVDDSQLPKDRFSAERLKGVDSTLKIQPAKLEDSAVYLCASSFNQGTEAFFGQGTRLTVV.

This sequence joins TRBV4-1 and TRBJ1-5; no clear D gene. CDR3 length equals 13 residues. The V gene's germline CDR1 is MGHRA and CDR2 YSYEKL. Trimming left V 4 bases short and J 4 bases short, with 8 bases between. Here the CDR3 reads CASSRNINQPQHF. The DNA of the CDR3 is TGCGCCAGCAGCCGTAACATAAATCAGCCCCAGCATTTT.

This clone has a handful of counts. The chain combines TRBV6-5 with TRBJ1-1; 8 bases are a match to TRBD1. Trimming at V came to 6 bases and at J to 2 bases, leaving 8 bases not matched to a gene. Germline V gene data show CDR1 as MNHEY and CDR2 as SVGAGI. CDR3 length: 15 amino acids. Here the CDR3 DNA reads TGTGCCAGCAGACCAGACAGGGGCCTTAACACTGAAGCTTTCTTT. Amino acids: CASRPDRGLNTEAFF.

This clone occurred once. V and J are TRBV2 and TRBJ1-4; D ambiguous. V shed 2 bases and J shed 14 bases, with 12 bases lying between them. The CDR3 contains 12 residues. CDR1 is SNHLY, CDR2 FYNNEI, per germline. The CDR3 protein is CASSEIRRGLFF. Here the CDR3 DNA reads TGTGCCAGCAGTGAAATTCGGCGAGGGCTGTTTTTT.

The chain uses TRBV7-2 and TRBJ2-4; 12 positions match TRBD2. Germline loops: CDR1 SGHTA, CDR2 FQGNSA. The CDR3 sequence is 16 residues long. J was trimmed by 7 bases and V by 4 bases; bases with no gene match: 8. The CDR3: CASSSHLLAGGNIQYF. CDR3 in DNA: TGTGCCAGCAGCTCTCATTTACTAGCGGGGGGCAACATTCAGTACTTC.

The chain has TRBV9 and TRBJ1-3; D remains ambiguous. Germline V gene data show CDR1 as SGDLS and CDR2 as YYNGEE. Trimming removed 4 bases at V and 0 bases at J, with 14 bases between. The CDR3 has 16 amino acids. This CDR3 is CASSPGLPPSGNTIYF. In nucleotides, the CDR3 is TGTGCCAGCAGCCCTGGACTGCCTCCCTCTGGAAACACCATATATTTT.

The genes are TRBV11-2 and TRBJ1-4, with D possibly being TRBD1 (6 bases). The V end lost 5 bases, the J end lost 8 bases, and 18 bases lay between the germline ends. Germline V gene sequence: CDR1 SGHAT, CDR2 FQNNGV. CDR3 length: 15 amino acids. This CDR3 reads CASSPWTVREEKLFF. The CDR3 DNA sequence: TGTGCCAGCAGCCCCTGGACAGTCCGCGAGGAAAAACTGTTTTTT.

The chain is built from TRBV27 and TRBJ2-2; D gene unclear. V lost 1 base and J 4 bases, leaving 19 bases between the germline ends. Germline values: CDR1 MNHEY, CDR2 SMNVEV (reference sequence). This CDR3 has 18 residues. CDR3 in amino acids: CASSLFPGARGITGELFF. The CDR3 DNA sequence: TGTGCCAGCAGTTTATTCCCTGGCGCCCGAGGAATCACCGGGGAGCTGTTTTTT.

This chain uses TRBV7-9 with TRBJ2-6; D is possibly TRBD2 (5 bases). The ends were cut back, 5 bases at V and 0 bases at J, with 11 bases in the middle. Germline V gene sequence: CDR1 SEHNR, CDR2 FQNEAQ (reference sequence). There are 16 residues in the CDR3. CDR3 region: CASSPGLFSGANVLTF. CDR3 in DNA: TGTGCCAGCAGCCCCGGACTGTTCTCTGGGGCCAACGTCCTGACTTTC.

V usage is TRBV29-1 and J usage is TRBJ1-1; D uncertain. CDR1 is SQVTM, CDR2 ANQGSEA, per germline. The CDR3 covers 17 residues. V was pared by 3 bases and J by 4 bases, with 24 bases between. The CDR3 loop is CSVDLRRSYGRGTEAFF. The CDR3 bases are TGCAGCGTTGATTTGCGCAGGTCATATGGGAGAGGCACTGAAGCTTTCTTT.

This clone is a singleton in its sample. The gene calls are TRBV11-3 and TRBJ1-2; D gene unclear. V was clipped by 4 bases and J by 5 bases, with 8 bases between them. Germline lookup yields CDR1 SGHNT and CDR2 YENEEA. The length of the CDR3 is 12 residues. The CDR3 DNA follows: TGTGCCAGCAGCTATCACAAATATGGCTACACCTTC. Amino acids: CASSYHKYGYTF. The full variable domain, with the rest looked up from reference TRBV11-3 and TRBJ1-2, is EAGVVQSPRYKIIEKKQPVAFWCNPISGHNTLYWYLQNLGQGPELLIRYENEEAVDDSQLPKDRFSAERLKGVDSTLKIQPAELGDSAVYLCASSYHKYGYTFGSGTRLTVV.

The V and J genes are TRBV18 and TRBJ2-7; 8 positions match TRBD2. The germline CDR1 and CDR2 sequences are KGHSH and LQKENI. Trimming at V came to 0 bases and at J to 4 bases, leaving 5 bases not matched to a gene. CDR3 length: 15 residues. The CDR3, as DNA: TGTGCCAGCTCACCACCGAGCGGGAGTAGGTACGAGCAGTACTTC. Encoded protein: CASSPPSGSRYEQYF. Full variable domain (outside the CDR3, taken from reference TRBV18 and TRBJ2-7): NAGVMQNPRHLVRRRGQEARLRCSPMKGHSHVYWYRQLPEEGLKFMVYLQKENIIDESGMPKERFSAEFPKEGPSILRIQQVVRGDSAAYFCASSPPSGSRYEQYFGPGTRLTVT.

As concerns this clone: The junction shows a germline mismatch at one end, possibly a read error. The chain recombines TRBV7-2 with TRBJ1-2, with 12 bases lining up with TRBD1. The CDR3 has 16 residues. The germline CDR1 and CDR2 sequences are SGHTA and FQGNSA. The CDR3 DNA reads TGTGCCAGCAGCTCGGGACAGGGGGCGCTTGTCTATGGCCACACCTTC. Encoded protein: CASSSGQGALVYGHTF.

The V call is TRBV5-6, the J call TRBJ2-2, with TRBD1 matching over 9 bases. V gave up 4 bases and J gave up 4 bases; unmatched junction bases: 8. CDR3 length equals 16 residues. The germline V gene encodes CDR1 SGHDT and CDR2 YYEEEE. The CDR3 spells CASSIDRGGGTGELFF. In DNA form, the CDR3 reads TGTGCCAGCAGCATCGACAGGGGGGGTGGCACCGGGGAGCTGTTTTTT.